This T cell receptor (beta chain) comes out of a study of T cells expressing NK-cell markers (dated by TCRdb to about 2020). Study-wide context: TCR beta-chain repertoires were profiled in sorted CD3+CD56+NKG2C+, CD3+CD56+NKG2C- and CD3+CD56-NKG2C+ T-cell subsets from several donors. Sequencing of the libraries produced 2 x 150 bp reads on Illumina HiSeq 2000/2500, MiSeq or NextSeq. Randomly selected healthy volunteers, three men and five women, were used as the eight sequenced donors. Of the eight sequenced donors, seven were found to be HCMV-seropositive and one was found to be HCMV-seronegative. General conclusions and limits of the study: In roughly six donors, the dominant CD3+CD56+NKG2C+ clonotypes were among the top 10 CD8+ clonotypes and accounted for roughly 1.0-8% of CD8+ T cells. It remained unclear whether the expanded NKG2C-expressing T cell clones were specific for HCMV antigens. Those dominant clonotypes were again the most abundant among CD3+CD56-NKG2C+ cells in a handful of donors, at about 28.3-60.1%.

For this clonotype: Its antigen remains undetermined.

The sequencing machine was an Illumina HiSeq 2000. The TCR beta cDNA libraries were made using 5'RACE template switching, a step that added both a universal primer site and unique molecular identifiers. cDNA synthesis was primed from the TCR beta constant segment and was followed by two successive PCR amplification steps. The authors' analysis ran thus. MIGEC handled demultiplexing of the reads and grouping by UMI, while MiTCR was used to assemble and quantify clonotypes. To exclude erroneous sequences, only TCR cDNA sequences supported by at least two reads were retained. The tcR package was used for downstream repertoire analysis, and clonotypes were matched across fractions by CDR3 nucleotide sequence plus V segment. Antigen specificity was annotated against VDJdb with VDJmatch, allowing one amino acid substitution in CDR3. Following reprocessing of the reads by TCRdb, the data hold one row per CDR3 protein sequence and no DNA is available. These V and J calls are TCRdb output, not the study's own analysis. The sample table on file contains hundreds of thousands of distinct CDR3 sequences. Roughly 5.2% of the sample goes to the ten largest clones.

A commercial ELISA kit detecting HCMV-specific IgG in serum was used to determine HCMV serostatus. Ficoll density gradient centrifugation was used to isolate peripheral blood mononuclear cells from blood. Input material: blood T cells: a sorted CD56 or NKG2C T cell subset, CD4+ or CD8+ T cells, or bulk PBMC T cells (not recorded which). The origin of this receptor is a man between 18 and 69 years old in good health.

The CDR3 loop reads CASSLTGLDGYTF. Recombination linked TRBV7-9 to TRBJ1-2; as DNA is missing, the TRBD1 call by TCRdb cannot be tested. Per the germline V gene (reference sequence), SEHNR is the CDR1 and FQNEAQ is the CDR2. The CDR3 covers 13 residues, taking in both the cysteine and the phenylalanine. The nucleotide record is missing. The CDR3 plus the reference TRBV7-9 and TRBJ1-2 genes for the other parts give the full variable domain: DTGVSQNPRHKITKRGQNVTFRCDPISEHNRLYWYRQTLGQGPEFLTYFQNEAQLEKSRLLSDRFSAERPKGSFSTLEIQRTEQGDSAMYLCASSLTGLDGYTFGSGTRLTVV.